A few counts support the clone carrying this TCR beta chain. Its target is unknown. The data were taken from a study of identical twins. Findings of the study overall: Insertion counts were lower in abundant cord blood beta clonotypes, a trend that memory repertoires did not show. Recombination models fit unrelated individuals' TCR alpha sharing but underestimated twins'.

The germline V gene has CDR1 DFQATT and CDR2 SNEGSKA (reference sequence). The CDR3 totals 18 residues. V was shortened by 0 bases and J by 0 bases, with 18 bases between the two germline ends. TCRdb passed the 5' RACE reads through MiXCR, listing each CDR3 protein once. The sample has hundreds of thousands of distinct CDR3 sequences, 5.5% to 8% seen once. Another study also made use of these data, one on yellow fever vaccine responses in identical twins.

The rearrangement links TRBV20-1 to TRBJ2-4; TRBD1 is a possible D gene (5 bases). Input material: memory (CD45RO+) T cells sorted from blood. The receptor comes from a woman aged 18-29 years in good health. This CDR3 reads CSARDSSPPGLAKNIQYF. CDR3 nucleotide sequence: TGCAGTGCTAGAGATAGTTCACCGCCAGGGTTAGCCAAAAACATTCAGTACTTC.